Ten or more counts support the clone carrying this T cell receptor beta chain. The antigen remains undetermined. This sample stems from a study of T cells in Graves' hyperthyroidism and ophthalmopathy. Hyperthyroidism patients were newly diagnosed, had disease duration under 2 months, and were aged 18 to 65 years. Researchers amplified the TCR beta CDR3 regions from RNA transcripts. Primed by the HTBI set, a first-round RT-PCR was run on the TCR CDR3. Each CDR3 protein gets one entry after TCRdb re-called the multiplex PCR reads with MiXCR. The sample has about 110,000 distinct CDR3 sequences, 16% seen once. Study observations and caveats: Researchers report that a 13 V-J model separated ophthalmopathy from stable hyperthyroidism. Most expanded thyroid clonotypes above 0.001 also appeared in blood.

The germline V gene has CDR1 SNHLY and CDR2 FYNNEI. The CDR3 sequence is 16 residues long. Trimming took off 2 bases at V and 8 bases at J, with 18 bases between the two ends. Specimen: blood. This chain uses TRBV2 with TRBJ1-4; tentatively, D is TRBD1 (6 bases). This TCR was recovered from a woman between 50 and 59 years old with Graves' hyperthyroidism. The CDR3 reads CASSEPPGHEREKLFF. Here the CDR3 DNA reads TGTGCCAGCAGTGAACCTCCGGGACACGAGAGGGAAAAACTGTTTTTT.